Below are 32 T cell receptor beta chains sequenced from a single sample in a study of cytomegalovirus exposure and HLA in healthy donors. 60 Vbeta and 13 Jbeta primers were used in PCR. The data were produced by immunoSEQ multiplex PCR, yet TCRdb's version contains in-frame clones alone and is incomplete. The specimen's table records 110,000 to 150,000 clones. The sample consisted of PBMCs. These receptors all stem from a male donor in good health and CMV-seronegative.

The chain joins TRBV5-1 to TRBJ1-2, with 9 nucleotides matching TRBD1. Germline trimming cut 4 bases from V and 6 bases from J; bases unmatched to any gene: 13. The CDR3 sequence is 16 residues long. Looked up from germline, CDR1 is SGHRS and CDR2 is YFSETQ. The CDR3 DNA reads as TGCGCCAGCAGCGCTACTTCTTCGGGACAGGGCCATGGCTACACCTTC. Amino acid sequence: CASSATSSGQGHGYTF. The full variable domain, rest sourced from reference TRBV5-1 and TRBJ1-2, is KAGVTQTPRYLIKTRGQQVTLSCSPISGHRSVSWYQQTPGQGLQFLFEYFSETQRNKGNFPGRFSGRQFSNSRSEMNVSTLELGDSALYLCASSATSSGQGHGYTFGSGTRLTVV.

The rearrangement uses TRBV30 and TRBJ2-3; D is possibly TRBD2 (6 bases). This CDR3 region has 15 residues. V lost 8 bases to trimming and J lost 7 bases, with 25 bases between them. Germline loops: CDR1 GTSNPN, CDR2 SVGIG (reference sequence). CDR3 nucleotide sequence: TGTGCCGGGGCCTTCGGGGGAAGCCTCATGAATACGCAGTATTTT. The encoded protein is CAGAFGGSLMNTQYF.

The chain links TRBV6-5 to TRBJ1-4; TRBD1 might be the D (6 bases). The CDR3 runs 15 residues. CDR1 and CDR2 from the germline V gene are MNHEY and SVGAGI. Trimming took 4 bases from V and 7 from J, leaving 16 bases between them. The CDR3 loop reads CASSSHRDNTEKLFF. The CDR3 DNA is TGTGCCAGCAGTTCGCACAGGGATAATACTGAAAAACTGTTTTTT.

CDR3 in amino acids: CAYTNLNREGAFF. CDR3 coding DNA: TGTGCCTACACGAATCTGAACAGGGAGGGAGCTTTCTTT. The chain recombines TRBV30 with TRBJ1-1, with D possibly being TRBD1 (6 bases). Between the trimmed V and J ends, which lost 7 bases and 10 bases, there was a span of 22 bases. The CDR3 loop spans 13 amino acids. From germline, CDR1 is GTSNPN and CDR2 SVGIG (reference sequence).

V gene TRBV30 combines with J gene TRBJ2-2, with TRBD2 matching 8 bases. V shed 2 bases and J 1 base; nucleotides not matched to a gene: 0. Germline CDR1 and CDR2: GTSNPN and SVGIG (reference sequence). The CDR3 consists of 14 residues. CDR3 DNA sequence: TGTGCCTGGAGTAGCGGGGGGAACACCGGGGAGCTGTTTTTT. It specifies CAWSSGGNTGELFF.

Comment on this clone: One end of the junction varies from germline; a read error may be responsible. The V gene is TRBV9, the J gene TRBJ2-2; tentatively, D is TRBD1 (7 bases). The germline V gene encodes CDR1 SGDLS and CDR2 YYNGEE. CDR3 length equals 16 residues. CDR3 coding DNA: TGTGCCAGCAGCAACAGACAGGGTGGGAACACCGGGGGGCTGTTTTTT. Amino acids: CASSNRQGGNTGGLFF.

The chain carries TRBV6-1 and TRBJ2-7, with 9 bases fitting TRBD2. CDR1 and CDR2 (germline): MNHNS, SASEGT. This CDR3 has 14 amino acids. V shed 4 bases and J 6 bases; nucleotides not matched to a gene: 7. CDR3 coding DNA: TGTGCCAGCAGTGGGGGACTAGCTGTCTCCGAGCAGTACTTC. Protein product: CASSGGLAVSEQYF.

The V and J genes are TRBV6-1 and TRBJ2-3, with D possibly TRBD1 on 5 matching bases. Germline assignment: CDR1 MNHNS and CDR2 SASEGT. The V end was cut by 4 bases, the J end by 3 bases, with 14 bases between. The CDR3 extends over 15 amino acids. The CDR3 sequence is CASSADRVVTDTQYF. The CDR3 bases are TGTGCCAGCAGTGCAGACAGAGTGGTTACAGATACGCAGTATTTT.

The V gene is TRBV5-1, the J gene TRBJ1-2; the match to TRBD1 covers 7 bases. Germline lookup yields CDR1 SGHRS and CDR2 YFSETQ. V shed 0 bases, J shed 0 bases, and the junction held 5 bases outside the gene matches. The CDR3 is 16 residues long. The CDR3 coding sequence is TGCGCCAGCAGCTTGGGTGGGACAGCAACTAACTATGGCTACACCTTC. Residues: CASSLGGTATNYGYTF. The whole variable domain, filled in from reference TRBV5-1 and TRBJ1-2, reads KAGVTQTPRYLIKTRGQQVTLSCSPISGHRSVSWYQQTPGQGLQFLFEYFSETQRNKGNFPGRFSGRQFSNSRSEMNVSTLELGDSALYLCASSLGGTATNYGYTFGSGTRLTVV.

This rearrangement joins TRBV30 to TRBJ2-7; D gene uncertain. V was pared by 4 bases and J by 1 base, with 14 bases between. The CDR3 contains 14 residues. CDR1 GTSNPN and CDR2 SVGIG come from the germline V gene (reference sequence). This CDR3 reads CAWTPDSPSYEQYF. Here the CDR3 DNA reads TGTGCCTGGACCCCAGATAGCCCTTCCTACGAGCAGTACTTC.

The chain is built from TRBV6-1 and TRBJ2-1; D might be TRBD1 (7 bases). Germline assignment: CDR1 MNHNS and CDR2 SASEGT. With 4 bases removed from V and 10 bases from J, the gap between germline ends came to 11 bases. The CDR3 contains 12 residues. The CDR3 region has the DNA TGTGCCAGCAGTGTCAGGGGGGAGGAGCAGTTCTTC. Its protein is CASSVRGEEQFF.

The chain recombines TRBV6-5 with TRBJ1-5, with D hard to call. Trimming shortened V by 6 bases and J by 2 bases, and 14 bases separated the two germline ends. There are 15 residues in the CDR3. Germline CDR1 is MNHEY and CDR2 is SVGAGI. The CDR3: CASSPGEGRNQPQHF. The DNA for the CDR3 is TGTGCCAGCAGCCCCGGGGAGGGCCGCAATCAGCCCCAGCATTTT.

The J gene is TRBJ2-1, the V gene TRBV29-1; TRBD2 is a possible D gene (7 bases). Trimming shortened V by 7 bases and J by 8 bases, and 21 bases separated the two germline ends. CDR1 and CDR2 (germline): SQVTM, ANQGSEA. This CDR3 is 14 amino acids long. This CDR3 is CSATRDYQGYEQFF. CDR3 nucleotides: TGCAGCGCTACCCGGGACTACCAGGGGTATGAGCAGTTCTTC.

The chain employs TRBV5-1 and TRBJ1-2, with TRBD1 matching 10 bases. V lost 0 bases and J lost 8; bases outside the gene matches: 1. CDR3 length equals 13 residues. CDR1 is SGHRS, CDR2 YFSETQ, per germline. CDR3 DNA: TGCGCCAGCAGCTTGGCGGGACAGGGGGGCTACACCTTC. It specifies CASSLAGQGGYTF.

The V call is TRBV19, the J call TRBJ1-5; D uncertain. The ends were cut back, 4 bases at V and 3 bases at J, with 10 bases in the middle. This CDR3 is 14 amino acids long. The germline CDR1 and CDR2 sequences are LNHDA and SQIVND (reference sequence). The CDR3 spells CASSSDWANQPQHF. DNA for the CDR3: TGTGCCAGTAGTAGTGATTGGGCCAATCAGCCCCAGCATTTT.

The rearrangement links TRBV7-2 to TRBJ1-5, with a weak D call TRBD1 (6 bases). Trimming took off 2 bases at V and 9 bases at J, with 14 bases between the two ends. Germline CDR1 is SGHTA and CDR2 is FQGNSA. The CDR3 contains 14 residues. The DNA of the CDR3 is TGTGCCAGCAGCTTAAGGGCAGGGGAGAGGCCCCAGCATTTT. Protein: CASSLRAGERPQHF.

The chain has TRBV6-5 and TRBJ1-5; 7 nucleotides line up with TRBD1. Germline V gene data show CDR1 as MNHEY and CDR2 as SVGAGI. Trimming took 2 bases from V and 6 from J; bases not matched to a gene: 1. The length of the CDR3 is 13 residues. Written as DNA, the CDR3 is TGTGCCAGCAGTTACGACAGGGTTCAGCCCCAGCATTTT. This translates into CASSYDRVQPQHF.

A remark on this clone: The same CDR3 can be traced to other DNA sequences in this sample. The V call is TRBV18, the J call TRBJ2-5, with unresolved D. This CDR3 comprises 11 residues. V gave up 5 bases and J gave up 2 bases, with 3 bases separating them. Germline V gene sequence: CDR1 KGHSH, CDR2 LQKENI. Written as DNA, the CDR3 is TGTGCCAGCTCAACTCAAGAGACCCAGTACTTC. Translation gives CASSTQETQYF.

This chain links TRBV30 with TRBJ2-7; TRBD1 agrees at 11 bases. Germline loops: CDR1 GTSNPN, CDR2 SVGIG (reference sequence). The CDR3 spans 14 residues. V lost 1 base and J lost 3; bases outside the gene matches: 2. The CDR3 loop reads CAWSAGTGGYEQYF. The DNA of the CDR3 is TGTGCCTGGAGTGCCGGGACAGGGGGCTACGAGCAGTACTTC.

The gene calls are TRBV7-2 and TRBJ2-1, with 7 nucleotides matching TRBD1. The junction had 4 bases not matched to a gene; V was cut back by 1 base and J by 10 bases. The CDR3 has 13 residues. CDR1 is SGHTA and CDR2 is FQGNSA in the germline V gene. The CDR3 bases are TGTGCCAGCAGCTTAGGAGGGACAGACGAGCAGTTCTTC. This gives the protein CASSLGGTDEQFF.

The rearrangement uses TRBV5-1 and TRBJ2-3; perhaps TRBD2 as D (6 bases). This CDR3 has 14 amino acids. Per the germline V gene, CDR1 is SGHRS and CDR2 is YFSETQ. Trimming shortened V by 4 bases and J by 5 bases, and 14 bases separated the two germline ends. Written as DNA, the CDR3 is TGCGCCAGCAGCCCGGACGGAGGGATAGATACGCAGTATTTT. It encodes CASSPDGGIDTQYF.

The chain has TRBV7-9 and TRBJ2-5; TRBD2 is a possible D gene (5 bases). V shed 4 bases and J shed 2 bases, with 11 bases lying between them. Germline CDR1 reads SEHNR; CDR2 reads FQNEAQ (reference sequence). The CDR3 runs to 14 residues. Here the CDR3 reads CASSSYGVQETQYF. Here the CDR3 DNA reads TGTGCCAGCAGCTCTTACGGGGTTCAAGAGACCCAGTACTTC.

V usage is TRBV30 and J usage is TRBJ2-7; D might be TRBD1 (6 bases). The length of the CDR3 is 12 residues. The V end was cut by 3 bases, the J end by 3 bases, with 9 bases between. CDR1 GTSNPN and CDR2 SVGIG come from the germline V gene (reference sequence). CDR3 in amino acids: CAWRPQGYEQYF. The CDR3 DNA reads as TGTGCCTGGAGGCCACAGGGCTACGAGCAGTACTTC.

V and J are TRBV4-2 and TRBJ2-3; D is perhaps TRBD2 (5 bases). The CDR3 spans 14 residues. Trimming left V 4 bases short and J 2 bases short, with 10 bases between. Germline values: CDR1 LGHNA, CDR2 YNFKEQ. CDR3 nucleotide sequence: TGTGCCAGCAGCCTCGAGGGCTTCACAGATACGCAGTATTTT. The encoded protein is CASSLEGFTDTQYF.

The V call is TRBV4-1, the J call TRBJ1-2, with a weak D call TRBD1 (5 bases). The CDR3 contains 14 residues. From germline, CDR1 is MGHRA and CDR2 YSYEKL. V dropped 3 bases and J dropped 4 bases, with 12 bases sitting between them. The CDR3 reads CASSHGEGSYGYTF. The CDR3 nucleotides are TGCGCCAGCAGCCATGGGGAGGGGAGCTATGGCTACACCTTC.

The gene calls are TRBV15 and TRBJ2-7, with D uncertain. V gave up 0 bases and J gave up 1 base, with 7 bases separating them. CDR1 LNHNV and CDR2 YYDKDF come from the germline V gene (reference sequence). The CDR3 totals 14 residues. CDR3 protein: CATSRDTDSYEQYF. The CDR3 region has the DNA TGTGCCACCAGCAGAGATACTGATTCCTACGAGCAGTACTTC.

Worth noting for this clone: This CDR3 is also generated by other DNA sequences in the sample. This sequence joins TRBV6-5 and TRBJ2-7; 7 bases are shared with TRBD1. Germline trimming cut 0 bases from V and 2 bases from J; bases unmatched to any gene: 1. The CDR3 sequence is 14 residues long. Germline V lookup: CDR1 MNHEY, CDR2 SVGAGI. This CDR3 reads CASSYSGQTYEQYF. CDR3 DNA sequence: TGTGCCAGCAGTTACTCGGGACAGACCTACGAGCAGTACTTC.

The chain couples TRBV30 to TRBJ1-1; D ambiguous. V dropped 3 bases and J dropped 11 bases, with 16 bases sitting between them. The CDR3 is 12 residues long. The germline V gene encodes CDR1 GTSNPN and CDR2 SVGIG (reference sequence). CDR3 bases: TGTGCCTGGAGCGCAGGAGGCTTCTGGGCTTTCTTT. Translated: CAWSAGGFWAFF.

This chain links TRBV6-1 with TRBJ2-7; 12 bases are shared with TRBD2. Per germline, CDR1 MNHNS and CDR2 SASEGT. This CDR3 is 16 amino acids long. Trimming at V came to 3 bases and at J to 0 bases, leaving 3 bases not matched to a gene. The CDR3, as DNA: TGTGCCAGCAGTGACTTACTAGCGGGAGGCTCCTACGAGCAGTACTTC. Its translation is CASSDLLAGGSYEQYF.

CDR3 sequence reads: CASSQGLAGEADTQYF. CDR3 nucleotides: TGTGCCAGCTCACAGGGACTAGCGGGAGAGGCAGATACGCAGTATTTT. The V gene is TRBV18, the J gene TRBJ2-3, with 14 bases fitting TRBD2. Germline-derived CDR1 and CDR2 are KGHSH and LQKENI. V dropped 4 bases and J dropped 4; count of bases not matched to a gene: 4. The CDR3 covers 16 residues.

The gene calls are TRBV27 and TRBJ1-1; D remains ambiguous. In germline, CDR1 is MNHEY, CDR2 SMNVEV (reference sequence). The CDR3 has 13 residues. V was trimmed by 6 bases and J by 2 bases, leaving 10 bases between them. The CDR3 here is CASRFSLNTEAFF. CDR3 DNA sequence: TGTGCCAGCAGGTTCTCCTTAAACACTGAAGCTTTCTTT.

CDR3 nucleotide sequence: TGCGCCAGCAGCCAAGCCGTGGACCGGACAGATTTCGAAGCTAACTATGGCTACACCTTC. Its translation: CASSQAVDRTDFEANYGYTF. J is TRBJ1-2 and V is TRBV4-1; D possibly corresponds to TRBD1 (6 bases). This CDR3 has 20 amino acids. Trimming took off 1 base at V and 0 bases at J, with 24 bases between the two ends. Germline lookup yields CDR1 MGHRA and CDR2 YSYEKL.